This T cell receptor beta chain was recovered during a study of blood T cell repertoires in COVID-19. The CDR3 extends over 14 amino acids. CDR1 LNHDA and CDR2 SQIVND come from the germline V gene (reference sequence). V lost 6 bases and J 0 bases, leaving 6 bases between the germline ends. The assay was immunoSEQ multiplex PCR, and TCRdb's table has in-frame clones only and misses some. The sample includes fewer than 200,000 clones, 87% seen only once; the top ten take about 22%. This TCR was recovered from a man aged 55 to 70 with active or convalescent COVID-19. The chain links TRBV19 to TRBJ2-6; no reliable D call. Material for sequencing was peripheral blood. CDR3 in amino acids: CASSKASGANVLTF. In DNA form, the CDR3 reads TGTGCCAGTAGCAAAGCCTCTGGGGCCAACGTCCTGACTTTC.